This TCR beta chain was found in a study of cytotoxic CD8 clonotypes in ibrutinib-treated CLL. Study-level information: Recorded responses included approximately 24 partial and 2 complete; following median roughly 74 months, roughly 15 stayed remitted and roughly twelve progressed.

The protocol was immunoSEQ multiplex PCR, while the TCRdb copy is restricted to in-frame clones and leaves out a portion. The table records approximately 330,000 clones, just under 80% of them present only once. Overall study results and limits: Whereas clonality rose at ibrutinib response, it declined toward baseline at progression.

Concerning this clone: What it binds is not known.

Genomic DNA in a quantity of around 2 micrograms was derived from cryopreserved PBMCs for TCR beta libraries. The receptor was derived from a human donor with chronic lymphocytic leukemia. The sample here was PBMCs, taken before ibrutinib treatment.

As DNA, the CDR3 is TGTGCCAGCCGTGGGGAGGGGAGGTATGGCTACACCTTC. Translating gives CASRGEGRYGYTF. The chain couples TRBV9 to TRBJ1-2, with D possibly TRBD1 on 5 matching bases. CDR1 is SGDLS, CDR2 YYNGEE, per germline. The ends were cut back, 7 bases at V and 5 bases at J, with 15 bases in the middle. The CDR3 sequence is 13 residues long. Combining the CDR3 with reference TRBV9 and TRBJ1-2 gives the whole variable domain DSGVTQTPKHLITATGQRVTLRCSPRSGDLSVYWYQQSLDQGLQFLIQYYNGEERAKGNILERFSAQQFPDLHSELNLSSLELGDSALYFCASRGEGRYGYTFGSGTRLTVV.